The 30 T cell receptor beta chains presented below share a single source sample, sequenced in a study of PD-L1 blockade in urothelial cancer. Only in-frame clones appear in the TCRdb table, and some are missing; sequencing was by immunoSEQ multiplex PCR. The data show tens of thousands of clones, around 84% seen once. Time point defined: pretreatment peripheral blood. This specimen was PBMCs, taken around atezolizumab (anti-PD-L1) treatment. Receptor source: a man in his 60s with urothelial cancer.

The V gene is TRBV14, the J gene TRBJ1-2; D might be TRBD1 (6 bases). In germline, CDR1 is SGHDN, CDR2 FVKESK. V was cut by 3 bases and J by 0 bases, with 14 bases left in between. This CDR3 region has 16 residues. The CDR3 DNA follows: TGTGCCAGCAGCCATTTCCGGGACACCGCTAACTATGGCTACACCTTC. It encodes CASSHFRDTANYGYTF.

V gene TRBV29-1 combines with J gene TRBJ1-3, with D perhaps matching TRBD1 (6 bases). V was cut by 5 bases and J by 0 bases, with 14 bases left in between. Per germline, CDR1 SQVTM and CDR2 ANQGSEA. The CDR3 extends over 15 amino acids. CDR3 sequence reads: CSVTYDRNSGNTIYF. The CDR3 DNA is TGCAGCGTTACCTACGACAGGAACTCTGGAAACACCATATATTTT. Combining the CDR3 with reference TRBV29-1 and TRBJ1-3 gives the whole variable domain SAVISQKPSRDICQRGTSLTIQCQVDSQVTMMFWYRQQPGQSLTLIATANQGSEATYESGFVIDKFPISRPNLTFSTLTVSNMSPEDSSIYLCSVTYDRNSGNTIYFGEGSWLTVV.

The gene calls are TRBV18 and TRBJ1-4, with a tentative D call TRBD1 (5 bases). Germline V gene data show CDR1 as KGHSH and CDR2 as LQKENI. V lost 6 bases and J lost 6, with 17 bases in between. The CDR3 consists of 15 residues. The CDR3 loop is CASSPIQAMDEKLFF. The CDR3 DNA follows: TGTGCCAGCTCGCCTATACAGGCGATGGATGAAAAACTGTTTTTT.

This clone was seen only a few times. This chain's CDR3 is CASSYDRTYEQYF. CDR3 in DNA: TGTGCCAGCAGTTACGACAGAACCTACGAGCAGTACTTC. The V and J genes are TRBV6-6 and TRBJ2-7; possibly TRBD1 for D (5 bases). CDR3 size: 13 residues. Germline-derived CDR1 and CDR2 are MNHNY and SVGAGI (reference sequence). The V end was cut by 2 bases, the J end by 2 bases, with 7 bases between.

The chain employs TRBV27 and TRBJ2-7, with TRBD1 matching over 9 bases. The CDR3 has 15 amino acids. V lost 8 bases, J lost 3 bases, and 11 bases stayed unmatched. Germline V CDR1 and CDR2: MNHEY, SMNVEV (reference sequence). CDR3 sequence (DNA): TGTGCCAGCTTTAAACCCGGGACAGGGTACTACGAGCAGTACTTC. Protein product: CASFKPGTGYYEQYF.

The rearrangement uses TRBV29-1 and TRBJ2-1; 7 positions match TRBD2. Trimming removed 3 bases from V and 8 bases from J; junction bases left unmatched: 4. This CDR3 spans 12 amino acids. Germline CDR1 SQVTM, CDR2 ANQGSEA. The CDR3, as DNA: TGCAGCGTTGACGTAGCGGGCGATGAGCAGTTCTTC. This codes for CSVDVAGDEQFF.

The CDR3 sequence is CASSVDGASTDTQYF. CDR3 coding DNA: TGTGCCAGCAGCGTAGATGGGGCTAGCACAGATACGCAGTATTTT. The genes are TRBV9 and TRBJ2-3; maybe TRBD1 (5 bases). CDR1 and CDR2 (germline): SGDLS, YYNGEE. The V end lost 0 bases, the J end lost 0 bases, and 8 bases lay between the germline ends. The CDR3 is 15 amino acids.

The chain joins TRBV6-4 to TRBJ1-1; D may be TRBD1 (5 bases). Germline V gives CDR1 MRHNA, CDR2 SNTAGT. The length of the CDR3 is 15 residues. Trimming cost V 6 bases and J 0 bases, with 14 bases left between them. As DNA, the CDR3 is TGTGCCAGCAGACCCGACAGTGGGTTGAACACTGAAGCTTTCTTT. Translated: CASRPDSGLNTEAFF.

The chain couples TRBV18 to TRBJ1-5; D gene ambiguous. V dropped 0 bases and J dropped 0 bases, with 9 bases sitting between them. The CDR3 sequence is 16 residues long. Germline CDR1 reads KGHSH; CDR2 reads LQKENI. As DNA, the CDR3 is TGTGCCAGCTCACCACCGAAGGCGGATAGCAATCAGCCCCAGCATTTT. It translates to CASSPPKADSNQPQHF.

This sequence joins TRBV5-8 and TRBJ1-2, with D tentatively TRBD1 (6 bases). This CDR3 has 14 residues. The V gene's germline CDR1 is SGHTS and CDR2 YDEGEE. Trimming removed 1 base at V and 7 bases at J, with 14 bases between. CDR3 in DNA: TGTGCCAGCAGCTTGTACAGCAGGGGATCTGGCTACACCTTC. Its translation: CASSLYSRGSGYTF.

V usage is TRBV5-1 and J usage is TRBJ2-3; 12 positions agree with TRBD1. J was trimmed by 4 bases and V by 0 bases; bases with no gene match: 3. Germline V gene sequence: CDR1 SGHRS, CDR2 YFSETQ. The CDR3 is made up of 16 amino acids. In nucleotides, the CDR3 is TGCGCCAGCAGCTTGGGGGACAGGGGGCGCCCAGATACGCAGTATTTT. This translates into CASSLGDRGRPDTQYF. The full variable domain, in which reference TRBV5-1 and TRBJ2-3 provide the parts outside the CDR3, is KAGVTQTPRYLIKTRGQQVTLSCSPISGHRSVSWYQQTPGQGLQFLFEYFSETQRNKGNFPGRFSGRQFSNSRSEMNVSTLELGDSALYLCASSLGDRGRPDTQYFGPGTRLTVL.

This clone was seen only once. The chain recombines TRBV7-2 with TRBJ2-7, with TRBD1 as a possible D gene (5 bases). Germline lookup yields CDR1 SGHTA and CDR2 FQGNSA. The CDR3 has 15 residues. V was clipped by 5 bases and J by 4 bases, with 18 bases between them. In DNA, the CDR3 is TGTGCCAGCAGCCTTACCCGGACAAATTCGTACGAGCAGTACTTC. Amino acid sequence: CASSLTRTNSYEQYF.

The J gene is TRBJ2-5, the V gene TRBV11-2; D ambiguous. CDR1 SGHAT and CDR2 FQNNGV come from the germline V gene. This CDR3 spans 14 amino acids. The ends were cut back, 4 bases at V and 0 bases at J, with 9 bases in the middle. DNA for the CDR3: TGTGCCAGCAGCTCGGCGGAGTACCAAGAGACCCAGTACTTC. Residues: CASSSAEYQETQYF.

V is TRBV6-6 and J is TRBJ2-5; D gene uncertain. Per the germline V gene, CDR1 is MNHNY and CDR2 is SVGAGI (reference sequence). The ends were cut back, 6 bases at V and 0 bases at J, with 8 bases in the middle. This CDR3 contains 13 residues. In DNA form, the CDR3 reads TGTGCCAGCAGACGACAAGACCAAGAGACCCAGTACTTC. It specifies CASRRQDQETQYF.

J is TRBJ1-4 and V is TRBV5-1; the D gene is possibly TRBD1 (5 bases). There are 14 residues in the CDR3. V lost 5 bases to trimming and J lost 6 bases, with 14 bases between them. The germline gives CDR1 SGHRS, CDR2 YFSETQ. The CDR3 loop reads CASSGRVRDEKLFF. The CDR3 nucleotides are TGCGCCAGCAGTGGCAGGGTCCGGGATGAAAAACTGTTTTTT. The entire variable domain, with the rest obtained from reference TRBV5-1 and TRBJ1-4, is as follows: KAGVTQTPRYLIKTRGQQVTLSCSPISGHRSVSWYQQTPGQGLQFLFEYFSETQRNKGNFPGRFSGRQFSNSRSEMNVSTLELGDSALYLCASSGRVRDEKLFFGSGTQLSVL.

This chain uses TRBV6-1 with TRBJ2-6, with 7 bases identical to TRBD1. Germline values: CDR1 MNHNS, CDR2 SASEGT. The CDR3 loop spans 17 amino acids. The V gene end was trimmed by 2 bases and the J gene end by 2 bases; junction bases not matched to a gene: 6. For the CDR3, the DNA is TGTGCCAGCAGTGAACTATCCACAGGGGCTGGGGCCAACGTCCTGACTTTC. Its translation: CASSELSTGAGANVLTF.

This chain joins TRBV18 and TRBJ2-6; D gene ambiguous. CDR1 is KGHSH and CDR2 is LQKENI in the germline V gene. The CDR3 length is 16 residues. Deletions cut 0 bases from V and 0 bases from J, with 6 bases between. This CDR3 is CASSPPFGSGANVLTF. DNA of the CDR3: TGTGCCAGCTCACCACCGTTCGGCTCTGGGGCCAACGTCCTGACTTTC.

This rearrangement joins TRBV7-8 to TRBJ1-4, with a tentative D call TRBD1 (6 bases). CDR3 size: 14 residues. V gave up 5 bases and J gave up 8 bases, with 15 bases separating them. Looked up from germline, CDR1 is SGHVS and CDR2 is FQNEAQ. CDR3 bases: TGTGCCAGCAGCGCCCGAATCGGACAGGAAAAACTGTTTTTT. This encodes CASSARIGQEKLFF.

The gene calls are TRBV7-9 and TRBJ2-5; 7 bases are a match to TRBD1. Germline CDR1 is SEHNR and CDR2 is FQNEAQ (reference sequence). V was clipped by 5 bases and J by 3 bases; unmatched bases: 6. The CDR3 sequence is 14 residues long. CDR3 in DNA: TGTGCCAGCAGCCGAACTACAGGGGAAGAGACCCAGTACTTC. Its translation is CASSRTTGEETQYF.

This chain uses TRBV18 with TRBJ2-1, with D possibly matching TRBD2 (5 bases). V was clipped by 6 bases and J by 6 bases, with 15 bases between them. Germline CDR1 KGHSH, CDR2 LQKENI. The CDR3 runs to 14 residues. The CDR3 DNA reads TGTGCCAGCTCGGGAGTTTCGGCGGGCAATGAGCAGTTCTTC. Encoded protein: CASSGVSAGNEQFF.

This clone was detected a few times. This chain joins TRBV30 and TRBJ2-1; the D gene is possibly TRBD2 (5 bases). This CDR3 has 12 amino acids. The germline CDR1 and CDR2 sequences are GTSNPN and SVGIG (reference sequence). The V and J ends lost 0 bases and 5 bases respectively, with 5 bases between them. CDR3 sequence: CAWSVRDNEQFF. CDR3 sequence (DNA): TGTGCCTGGAGTGTGCGGGACAATGAGCAGTTCTTC.

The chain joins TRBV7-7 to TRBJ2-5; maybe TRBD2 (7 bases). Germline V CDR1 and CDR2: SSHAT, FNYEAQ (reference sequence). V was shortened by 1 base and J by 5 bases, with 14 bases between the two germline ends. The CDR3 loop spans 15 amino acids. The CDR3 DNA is TGTGCCAGCAGCTTAGTTGGGGGGGGCTTGGAGACCCAGTACTTC. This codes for CASSLVGGGLETQYF. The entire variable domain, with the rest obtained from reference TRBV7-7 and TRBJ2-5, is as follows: GAGVSQSPRYKVTKRGQDVTLRCDPISSHATLYWYQQALGQGPEFLTYFNYEAQPDKSGLPSDRFSAERPEGSISTLTIQRTEQRDSAMYRCASSLVGGGLETQYFGPGTRLLVL.

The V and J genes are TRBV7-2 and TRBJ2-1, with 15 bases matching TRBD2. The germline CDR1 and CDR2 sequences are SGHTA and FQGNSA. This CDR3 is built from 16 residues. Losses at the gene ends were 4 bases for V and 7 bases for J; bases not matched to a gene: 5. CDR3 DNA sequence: TGTGCCAGCAGCTCCGGACTAGCGGGGGGGCAGAATGAGCAGTTCTTC. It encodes CASSSGLAGGQNEQFF. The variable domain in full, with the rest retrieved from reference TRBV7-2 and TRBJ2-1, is GAGVSQSPSNKVTEKGKDVELRCDPISGHTALYWYRQSLGQGLEFLIYFQGNSAPDKSGLPSDRFSAERTGGSVSTLTIQRTQQEDSAVYLCASSSGLAGGQNEQFFGPGTRLTVL.

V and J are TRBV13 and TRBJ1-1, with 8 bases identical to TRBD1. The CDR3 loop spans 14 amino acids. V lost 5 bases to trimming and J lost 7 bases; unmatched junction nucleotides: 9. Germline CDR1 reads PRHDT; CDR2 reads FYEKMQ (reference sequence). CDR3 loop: CASSPRTGFGEAFF. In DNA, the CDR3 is TGTGCCAGCAGCCCAAGGACAGGGTTCGGTGAAGCTTTCTTT.

This CDR3 reads CASSSADRGHTEAFF. CDR3 DNA sequence: TGCGCCAGCAGCTCCGCAGACAGGGGGCACACTGAAGCTTTCTTT. J is TRBJ1-1 and V is TRBV5-1, with 10 bases identical to TRBD1. V shed 3 bases, J shed 3 bases, and the junction held 5 bases outside the gene matches. CDR3 length: 15 residues. Germline-derived CDR1 and CDR2 are SGHRS and YFSETQ.

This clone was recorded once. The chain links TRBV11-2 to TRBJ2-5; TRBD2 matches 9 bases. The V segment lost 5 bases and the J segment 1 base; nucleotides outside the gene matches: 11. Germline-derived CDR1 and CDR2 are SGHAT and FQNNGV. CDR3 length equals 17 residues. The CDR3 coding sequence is TGTGCCAGCAGCCCGGGACTAGCCAACAGGATCCAAGAGACCCAGTACTTC. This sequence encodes CASSPGLANRIQETQYF.

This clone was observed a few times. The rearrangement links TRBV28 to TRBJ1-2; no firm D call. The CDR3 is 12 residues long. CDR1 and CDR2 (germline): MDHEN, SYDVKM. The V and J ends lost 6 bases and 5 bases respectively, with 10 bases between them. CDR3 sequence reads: CASRPGEYGYTF. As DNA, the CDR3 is TGTGCCAGCAGGCCCGGGGAATATGGCTACACCTTC.

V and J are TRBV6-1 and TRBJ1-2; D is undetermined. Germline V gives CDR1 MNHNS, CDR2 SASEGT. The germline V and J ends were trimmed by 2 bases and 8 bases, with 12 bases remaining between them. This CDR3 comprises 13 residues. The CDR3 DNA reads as TGTGCCAGCAGTGAAACTTCCCGAGGAGGCTACACCTTC. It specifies CASSETSRGGYTF.

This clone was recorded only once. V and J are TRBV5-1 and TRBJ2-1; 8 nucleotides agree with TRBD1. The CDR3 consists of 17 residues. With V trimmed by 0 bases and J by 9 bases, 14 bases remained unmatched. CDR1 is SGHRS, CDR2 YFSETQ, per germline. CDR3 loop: CASSLATGAGGSGEQFF. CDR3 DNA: TGCGCCAGCAGCTTGGCAACGGGGGCAGGGGGCAGCGGTGAGCAGTTCTTC.

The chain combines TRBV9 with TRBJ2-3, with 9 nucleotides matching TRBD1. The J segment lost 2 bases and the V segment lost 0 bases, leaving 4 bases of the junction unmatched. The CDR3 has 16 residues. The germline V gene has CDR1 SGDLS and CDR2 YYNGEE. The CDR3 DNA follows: TGTGCCAGCAGCGTAGGGGGGACAGGGAACACAGATACGCAGTATTTT. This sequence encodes CASSVGGTGNTDTQYF.